This is a list of T cell receptor beta chains from one sample in a study of CD8+ T cells in alopecia areata. The data were produced by immunoSEQ multiplex PCR, yet TCRdb's version contains in-frame clones alone and is incomplete. The sample shows approximately 110,000 clones, around 50% of them seen only once. The specimen comprised CD8+ T cells sorted from blood, sampled at week 24, from a patient treated with tofacitinib. The receptors derive from a human donor with alopecia areata. The CDR3 runs from the conserved cysteine through the conserved F or W. D genes are given only for firm matches. Clone size appears in some rows only: once, few, many, or a class for an expanded clone.

V gene,clone size,J gene,D gene,CDR3 DNA,CDR3 protein
TRBV4-3,few,TRBJ2-3,NA,TGCGCCAGCAGCCAAGAGGTGGGACCCCAAGCGACAGATACGCAGTATTTT,CASSQEVGPQATDTQYF
TRBV7-6,NA,TRBJ2-7,NA,TGTGCCAGCAGCTCGGGACGGGGCTACGAGCAGTACTTC,CASSSGRGYEQYF
TRBV6-5,NA,TRBJ1-2,TRBD1,TGTGCCAGCAGCTTTGCCGAAGGGACAGTGGGTGGCTACACCTTC,CASSFAEGTVGGYTF
TRBV6-5,NA,TRBJ2-7,NA,TGTGCCAGCTTCCGGAACTACGAGCAGTACTTC,CASFRNYEQYF
TRBV9,NA,TRBJ2-5,NA,TGTGCCAGCAGCCAAAGTGACGGGGTCGAGACCCAGTACTTC,CASSQSDGVETQYF
TRBV4-1,NA,TRBJ2-1,NA,TGCGCCAGCAGCCAAGGACTAGTAACTACATACAATGAGCAGTTCTTC,CASSQGLVTTYNEQFF
TRBV25-1,few,TRBJ2-3,TRBD2,TGTGCCAGCAGTGAATTGCCTAGCGGGGGGGCAGATACGCAGTATTTT,CASSELPSGGADTQYF
TRBV29-1,NA,TRBJ2-2,NA,TGCAGCGTTGAAGATCTGGGGGAAACGAACACCGGGGAGCTGTTTTTT,CSVEDLGETNTGELFF
TRBV5-4,NA,TRBJ1-6,TRBD1,TGTGCCAGCAGCGGGACAGCCCTCGGTTCACCCCTCCACTTT,CASSGTALGSPLHF
TRBV7-9,NA,TRBJ2-7,NA,TGTGCCAGCAGTTCGGGGTTTGACGAGCAGTACTTC,CASSSGFDEQYF
TRBV27,few,TRBJ2-1,TRBD1,TGTGCCAGCAGTCTCCGGGACAGGGACGAGCAGTTCTTC,CASSLRDRDEQFF
TRBV27,NA,TRBJ2-7,NA,TGTGCCAGCAGTTACCAGGGGGGCCTCGAGCAGTACTTC,CASSYQGGLEQYF
TRBV7-7,NA,TRBJ2-1,NA,TGTGCTAGCAGCTTCTGCGGGGAGGTCTCCTACAATGAGCAGTTCTTC,CASSFCGEVSYNEQFF
TRBV5-8,NA,TRBJ2-7,NA,TGTGCCAGCAGCGTTCCCCGGGCGAGACACGGGAACTACGAGCAGTACTTC,CASSVPRARHGNYEQYF
TRBV19,NA,TRBJ1-5,NA,TGTGCCAGTAGTATACGGGACACCAATCAGCCCCAGCATTTT,CASSIRDTNQPQHF
TRBV10-3,NA,TRBJ1-6,NA,TGTGCCATCAGTGAGTCTGGCGATAATTCACCCCTCCACTTT,CAISESGDNSPLHF
TRBV29-1,once,TRBJ2-2,NA,TGCAGCGTTGAAGGAGGGGACACCGGGGAGCTGTTTTTT,CSVEGGDTGELFF
TRBV5-4,NA,TRBJ1-1,NA,TGTGCCAGCAGCAAAAGACTAGGGGGCACTGAAGCTTTCTTT,CASSKRLGGTEAFF
TRBV7-9,NA,TRBJ2-7,TRBD1,TGTGCCAGCAGCTTAAGGCAGGGGGCGAGGAACGAGCAGTACTTC,CASSLRQGARNEQYF
TRBV9,few,TRBJ2-1,TRBD1,TGTGCCAGCAGCGAGAGGACAGGGTCGGTAAATGAGCAGTTCTTC,CASSERTGSVNEQFF
TRBV6-5,NA,TRBJ2-7,TRBD2,TGTGCCAGCAGCCCCGTCAGACTAGCGGGGGCCCTGGCGTACTTC,CASSPVRLAGALAYF
TRBV19,NA,TRBJ1-5,NA,TGTGCCAGTAGTACCACAGGTTCGGGGCAGCCCCAGCATTTT,CASSTTGSGQPQHF
TRBV5-6,NA,TRBJ2-7,TRBD1,TGTGCCAGCAGCTGGGACAGGTCAACCTACGAGCAGTACTTC,CASSWDRSTYEQYF
TRBV6-5,once,TRBJ2-5,TRBD1,TGTGCCAGCAGTTACGGGACAGGGAACCAAGAGACCCAGTACTTC,CASSYGTGNQETQYF
TRBV7-8,NA,TRBJ2-2,TRBD1,TGTGCCAGCATGGCAGGGGGCCTCACCGGGGAGCTGTTTTTT,CASMAGGLTGELFF
TRBV4-3,NA,TRBJ1-1,NA,TGCGCCAGCAGCCGTACTTGGACAGACCACACTGAAGCTTTCTTT,CASSRTWTDHTEAFF
TRBV27,NA,TRBJ2-7,NA,TGTGCCAGCAGTCTGGACTATTCGTACGAGCAGTACTTC,CASSLDYSYEQYF
TRBV7-9,NA,TRBJ1-4,NA,TGTGCCAGCAGCTACCCGCTGTATGAAAAACTGTTTTTT,CASSYPLYEKLFF
TRBV9,NA,TRBJ2-3,TRBD2,TGTGCCAGCAGCGTAGATGCGGGGGTCGATACGCAGTATTTT,CASSVDAGVDTQYF
TRBV21-1,few,TRBJ1-1,NA,TGTGCCAGCAGCAAGGGGCAGGCGAGCACTGAAGCTTTCTTT,CASSKGQASTEAFF
TRBV11-2,NA,TRBJ2-1,NA,TGTGCCAGCAGCTTGTACGGGGGAGGCTACAATGAGCAGTTCTTC,CASSLYGGGYNEQFF
TRBV30,NA,TRBJ2-7,NA,TGTGCCTGGAGTGTACTCGGATCAAGCGAGCAGTACTTC,CAWSVLGSSEQYF
TRBV29-1,once,TRBJ1-1,NA,TGCAGCGTTGCCGAGACTGAAGCTTTCTTT,CSVAETEAFF
TRBV30,NA,TRBJ1-5,NA,TGTGCCTGGAGTCTCGTGGGGAATCAGCCCCAGCATTTT,CAWSLVGNQPQHF
TRBV5-6,NA,TRBJ1-2,TRBD1,TGTGCCAGCAGCTTACCCCCGGAGGGGGCAGATGGTGGCTACACCTTC,CASSLPPEGADGGYTF
TRBV29-1,NA,TRBJ2-1,TRBD2,TGCAGCGTTGAAGAAGGCCTAGCGGGCCCTTACAATGAGCAGTTCTTC,CSVEEGLAGPYNEQFF
TRBV30,NA,TRBJ1-1,NA,TGTGCCTGGAATGGAGGTACCACTGAAGCTTTCTTT,CAWNGGTTEAFF
TRBV29-1,few,TRBJ2-1,TRBD1,TGCAGCGTTGAAGAGGACAGGGGCCGTTTCGATGAGCAGTTCTTC,CSVEEDRGRFDEQFF
TRBV5-4,NA,TRBJ1-1,TRBD1,TGTGCCAGCAGCTTGGGGGACAGTGAAGCTTTCTTT,CASSLGDSEAFF
TRBV13,NA,TRBJ1-1,NA,TGTGCCAGCAGCACGGACAGTGCCGAAGCTTTCTTT,CASSTDSAEAFF
TRBV6-1,NA,TRBJ2-5,NA,TGTGCCAGCAGTGAAGAAACGTACCAAGAGACCCAGTACTTC,CASSEETYQETQYF
TRBV27,NA,TRBJ1-5,TRBD1,TGTGCCAGCAGTTCCGGGACAGGAGGAAATCAGCCCCAGCATTTT,CASSSGTGGNQPQHF
TRBV5-6,NA,TRBJ1-5,TRBD1,TGTGCCAGCAGCTTGAGGGACAGGGAGGATCAGCCCCAGCATTTT,CASSLRDREDQPQHF
TRBV13,NA,TRBJ1-4,NA,TGTGCCAGCAGCCCCAGTAGTAGAATGGAAAAACTGTTTTTT,CASSPSSRMEKLFF
TRBV2,NA,TRBJ2-4,NA,TGTGCCAGCAGTGATTGGATGGGCAAAAACATTCAGTACTTC,CASSDWMGKNIQYF
TRBV30,NA,TRBJ2-7,NA,TGTGCCCGGAGTCACGGCTACGAGCAGTACTTC,CARSHGYEQYF
TRBV5-6,NA,TRBJ2-7,NA,TGTGCCAGCAGCTTGGTGACGTCCTACGAGCAGTACTTC,CASSLVTSYEQYF
TRBV2,NA,TRBJ2-1,TRBD2,TGTGCCAATCCCGGGGATAGCGGGGGGGGTACCTACAATGAGCAGTTCTTC,CANPGDSGGGTYNEQFF
TRBV6-1,NA,TRBJ1-1,NA,TGTGCCAGCAGTGAAGGAGCAGAGAACACTGAAGCTTTCTTT,CASSEGAENTEAFF
TRBV18,NA,TRBJ2-7,NA,TGTGCCAGCTCACTACCCCCCTACGAGCAGTACTTC,CASSLPPYEQYF
TRBV15,NA,TRBJ1-2,NA,TGTGCCACCAGCAGAGATAGGGCCAGGGTAAACTATGGCTACACCTTC,CATSRDRARVNYGYTF
TRBV25-1,NA,TRBJ1-6,NA,TGTGCCAGCAGTGGGTCTCTCGCATCACCCCTCCACTTT,CASSGSLASPLHF
TRBV18,NA,TRBJ1-6,NA,TGTGCCAGCTCACCAGAGGGGCGCCCCCTCCACTTT,CASSPEGRPLHF
TRBV30,NA,TRBJ2-7,NA,TGTGCCTGGAGCGATGCACCGGGCTACGAGCAGTACTTC,CAWSDAPGYEQYF
TRBV5-6,few,TRBJ2-5,NA,TGTGCCAGCAGCACGCGGGACAGCTTAGAAGAGACCCAGTACTTC,CASSTRDSLEETQYF